Given below is one T cell receptor beta chain in context. One junction end disagrees with the germline gene, perhaps due to a read error. The germline gives CDR1 KGHSH, CDR2 LQKENI. This CDR3 contains 14 residues. This sample stems from a study of cytomegalovirus exposure and HLA in healthy donors. 13 Jbeta primers and 60 Vbeta primers were used for the PCR. This table comes from immunoSEQ multiplex PCR, and its TCRdb copy is limited to in-frame clones, with some not included. The sample has more than 100,000 clones; 70% to 80% are singletons. The V call is TRBV18, the J call TRBJ1-3; 8 bases line up with TRBD1. Sequenced material: PBMCs. This receptor was identified in a woman in her thirties or forties in good health and CMV-seropositive. CDR3 protein: CAGSPQGEGNTIYF. Written as DNA, the CDR3 is TGTGCCGGCTCACCACAGGGGGAAGGAAACACCATATATTTT.